This is a list of T cell receptor beta chains from one sample in a study of shared clonotypes between healthy human individuals. The repertoire was sequenced with immunoSEQ multiplex PCR; TCRdb's copy has only in-frame clones and lacks some. Among a few million clones, 90% to 95% were seen once, and the ten largest hold over 0.12%. The material sequenced was naive CD4+ T cells sorted from blood. Every receptor here comes from a man aged 18-30 years in good health. The CDR3 runs from the conserved cysteine through the conserved F or W. Each record gives: J gene, V gene, CDR3 protein.

>TRBJ2-5|TRBV6-4
CASSPQEGETQYF
>TRBJ2-3|TRBV10-3
CAISESAAGDTQYF
>TRBJ1-1|TRBV2
CASKWVAEAFF
>TRBJ2-7|TRBV5-1
CASSSPDGSGGQYF
>TRBJ2-7|TRBV7-2
CACGPRASLMGEQYF
>TRBJ1-2|TRBV30
CAWSTGNGYTF
>TRBJ2-1|TRBV5-1
CASSSDVYNEQFF
>TRBJ1-2|TRBV29-1
CSVEDGRVWGYTF
>TRBJ1-2|TRBV27
CASSLETGGLYGYTF
>TRBJ1-2|TRBV7-3
CASSLTGGQGDGYTF
>TRBJ2-3|TRBV4-2
CASRNRVPGADTQYF
>TRBJ2-5|TRBV5-1
CASSFEGSRWETQYF
>TRBJ1-1|TRBV28
CASSSPVNTEAFF
>TRBJ1-6|TRBV10-3
CAISEAGTNVNSPLHF
>TRBJ1-2|TRBV19
CASSLYQGTYGYTF
>TRBJ2-2|TRBV7-9
CAGIASGISSVGTGELFF
>TRBJ2-3|TRBV6-1
CASNWAASGGDTQYF
>TRBJ2-5|TRBV21-1
CATLGVGGGETQYF
>TRBJ2-3|TRBV5-1
CASSLVSGSTDTQYF
>TRBJ1-1|TRBV7-9
CASSKNTEAFF
>TRBJ1-6|TRBV28
CASTKRDRDNSPLHF
>TRBJ2-5|TRBV4-1
CASSQDPLGVETQYF
>TRBJ1-2|TRBV28
CASSFSDRYGYTF
>TRBJ2-1|TRBV28
CASSLSRKGNNEQFF
>TRBJ1-5|TRBV30
CAWSTSRGPYSNQPQHF
>TRBJ2-3|TRBV7-9
CASSFSASADTQYF
>TRBJ1-1|TRBV5-1
CASSLDRDTEAFF
>TRBJ1-3|TRBV5-6
CASSLVHQPVRSGNTIYF
>TRBJ2-5|TRBV6-6
CASSYGVGVGETQYF
>TRBJ2-1|TRBV7-9
CASSLLLDIHEQFF
>TRBJ1-1|TRBV6-1
CASTRDTMNTEAFF
>TRBJ1-5|TRBV7-2
CASSRQGGNQPQHF
>TRBJ2-6|TRBV27
CAELGIKPFSGANVLTF
>TRBJ2-7|TRBV11-2
CASSYRDEQYF
>TRBJ1-6|TRBV30
CACLPERNSPLHF
>TRBJ1-4|TRBV28
CASSQTPREKLFF
>TRBJ2-7|TRBV29-1
CSVPGAEQYF
>TRBJ1-1|TRBV28
CASSLTLRGTEAFF
>TRBJ2-2|TRBV30
CAWSVLGPTGELFF
>TRBJ1-5|TRBV7-2
CASSPDALGNQPQHF
>TRBJ2-1|TRBV13
CATIPLRTSHEQFF
>TRBJ2-1|TRBV6-6
CASNPGGASGEQFF
>TRBJ1-5|TRBV12-5
CASGATARGNQPQHF
>TRBJ2-7|TRBV5-4
CASSLTGEAYEQYF
>TRBJ1-1|TRBV5-1
CASSLDFGGLTEAFF
>TRBJ1-1|TRBV6-5
CASRKSLQDTEAFF
>TRBJ2-2|TRBV27
CASSLVSNTGELFF
>TRBJ1-2|TRBV25-1
CASRGTGGVYGYTF
>TRBJ2-7|TRBV18
CASSPGFLNYEQYF
>TRBJ2-2|TRBV6-4
CASREGQGTTGELFF
>TRBJ1-3|TRBV6-6
CASSYVTVSGNTIYF
>TRBJ1-2|TRBV6-6
CASDASGYKYGYTF
>TRBJ1-1|TRBV27
CASSLRVVSTEAFF
>TRBJ2-7|TRBV7-2
CASSLKTASYEQYF